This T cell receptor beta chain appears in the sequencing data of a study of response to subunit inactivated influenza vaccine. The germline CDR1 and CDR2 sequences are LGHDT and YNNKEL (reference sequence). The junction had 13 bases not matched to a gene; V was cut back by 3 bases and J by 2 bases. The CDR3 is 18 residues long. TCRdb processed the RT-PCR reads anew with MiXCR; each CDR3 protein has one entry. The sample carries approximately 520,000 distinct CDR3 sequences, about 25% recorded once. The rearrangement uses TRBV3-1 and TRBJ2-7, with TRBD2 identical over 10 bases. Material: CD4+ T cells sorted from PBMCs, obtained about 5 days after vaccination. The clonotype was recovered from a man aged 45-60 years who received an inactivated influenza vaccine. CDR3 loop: CASSHSTLSGRATYEQYF. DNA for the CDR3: TGTGCCAGCAGCCACTCAACTCTCAGCGGGAGGGCCACCTACGAGCAGTACTTC.